This note documents a single TCR beta chain sequence. Antigen specificity is unknown. Using immunoSEQ multiplex PCR, the repertoire was profiled, and TCRdb retains in-frame clones only, with some absent. The table lists approximately 150,000 clones, about 91% of them singletons, with 1.5% to 2% in the top ten. Trimming shortened V by 11 bases and J by 5 bases, and 23 bases separated the two germline ends. CDR3 length: 15 residues. The germline CDR1 and CDR2 sequences are SNHLY and FYNNEI. This entry is derived from a study of T cell responses to AZD1222 COVID-19 vaccine. Study results and caveats: Only after the peak T cell response were repertoires sampled. Donors were largely white British and mainly female; clonal diversity was possibly underestimated. Two AZD1222 administrations were followed by greater Spike-specific TCR breadth and depth.

The chain recombines TRBV2 with TRBJ2-3, with D perhaps matching TRBD1 (6 bases). The sequence came from an adult who received the AZD1222 COVID-19 vaccine. Sequenced here: peripheral blood, sampled 28 days after the second AZD1222 dose. The DNA for the CDR3 is TGTGCCGTCACAGGGACACCTCAAAGGAAAGATACGCAGTATTTT. It yields the protein CAVTGTPQRKDTQYF.